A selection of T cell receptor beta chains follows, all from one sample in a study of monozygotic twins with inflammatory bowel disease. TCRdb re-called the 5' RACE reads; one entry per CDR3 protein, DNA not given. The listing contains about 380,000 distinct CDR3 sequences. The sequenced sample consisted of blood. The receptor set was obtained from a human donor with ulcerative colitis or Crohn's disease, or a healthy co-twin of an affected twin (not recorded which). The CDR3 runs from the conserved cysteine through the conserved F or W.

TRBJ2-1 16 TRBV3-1 CASTGWGAGDYNEQFF
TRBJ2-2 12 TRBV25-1 CASISETGELFF
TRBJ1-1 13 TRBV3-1 CASSQVVGGEAFF
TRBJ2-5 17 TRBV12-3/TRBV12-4 CASSPLPTGPAGETQYF
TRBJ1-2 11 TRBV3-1 CASSQAYGYTF
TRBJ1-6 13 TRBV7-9 CASSWDSDSPLHF
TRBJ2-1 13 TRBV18 CASSPPEGREQFF
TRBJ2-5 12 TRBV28 CASWGVRQTQYF
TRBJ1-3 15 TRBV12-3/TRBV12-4 CASSFGGASGNTIYF
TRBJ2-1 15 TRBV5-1 CASGSRGSSYNEQFF
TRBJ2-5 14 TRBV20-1 CSARDLLNQETQYF
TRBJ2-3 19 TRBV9 CASSVEIWGASGDTDTQYF
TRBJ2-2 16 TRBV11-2 CASSLVIVGAIGELFF
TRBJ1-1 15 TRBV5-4 CASSLEVRGDDEAFF
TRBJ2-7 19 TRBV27 CASSSSLGRTSGGAYEQYF
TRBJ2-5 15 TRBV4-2 CASSQVNSVVKTQYF
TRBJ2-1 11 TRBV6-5 CASSRQGANFF
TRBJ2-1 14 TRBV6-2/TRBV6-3 CATRDRGSYNEQFF
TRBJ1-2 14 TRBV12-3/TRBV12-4 CASSQGPEGYGYTF
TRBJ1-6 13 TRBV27 CASSSELNSPLHF
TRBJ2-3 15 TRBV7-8 CASSPRGGGADTQYF
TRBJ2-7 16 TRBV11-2 CASSLLARDRGHEQYF
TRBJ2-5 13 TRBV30 CAWRGQGQETQYF
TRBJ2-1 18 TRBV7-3 CASSLYGERRGPYNEQFF
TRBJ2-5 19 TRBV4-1 CASSDPDAYSREKQETQYF
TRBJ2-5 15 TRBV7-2 CASSLLQVRGETQYF
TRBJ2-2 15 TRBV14 CASSHSQGGTGELFF
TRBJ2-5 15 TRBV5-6 CASSPEPDRAETQYF
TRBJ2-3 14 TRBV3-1 CASSQDSGTDTQYF
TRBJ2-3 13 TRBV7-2 CASSPGRLDTQYF
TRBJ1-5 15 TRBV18 CASSPRQGINQPQHF
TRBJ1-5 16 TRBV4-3 CASSLVLSGANQPQHF
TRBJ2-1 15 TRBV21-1 CASSKADRPDNEQFF
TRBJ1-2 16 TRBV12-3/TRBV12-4 CASSLLGQIRFYGYTF
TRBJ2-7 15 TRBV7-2 CASSLSTGGGYEQYF
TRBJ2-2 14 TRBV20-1 CSADGGKNTGELFF
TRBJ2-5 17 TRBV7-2 CASSLAGLAGGLETQYF
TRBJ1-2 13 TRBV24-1 CATSDLTGDGYTF
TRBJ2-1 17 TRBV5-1 CASSPGTSGVQGNEQFF
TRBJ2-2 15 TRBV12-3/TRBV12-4 CASTSGQAGSRELFF
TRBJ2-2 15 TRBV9 CASSVDRGDTGELFF
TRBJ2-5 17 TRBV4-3 CASSQGPTPGLGETQYF
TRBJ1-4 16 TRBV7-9 CASSFGAGDPNEKLFF
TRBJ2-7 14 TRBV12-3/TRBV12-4 CASRLRTASDEQYF
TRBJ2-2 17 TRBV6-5 CASSLTVGQPNTGELFF
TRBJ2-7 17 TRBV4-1 CASSQDGPGQETYEQYF